The rows below give T cell receptor beta chains drawn from one sample of a study of cytomegalovirus exposure and HLA in healthy donors. The protocol was immunoSEQ multiplex PCR, while the TCRdb copy is restricted to in-frame clones and leaves out a portion. This sample yields 100,000 to 150,000 clones, of which 74% are seen a single time; around 4.2% belongs to the top ten. The sequenced sample was PBMCs. The source is a woman between 50 and 59 years old in good health and CMV-seropositive. CDR3s include the opening cysteine and the closing phenylalanine or tryptophan. A D gene is named only where the DNA matches it firmly. Size is omitted from some rows. Given values are once, few, many or a class for expanded clones.

TRBJ2-6 TRBV27 NA NA CASKPQFSGANVLTF TGTGCCAGCAAGCCCCAATTCTCTGGGGCCAACGTCCTGACTTTC
TRBJ1-2 TRBV19 NA TRBD1 CASTRAGTAPGYGYTF TGTGCCAGTACCCGTGCCGGGACAGCCCCAGGATATGGCTACACCTTC
TRBJ2-7 TRBV28 NA NA CASTAGGSSYEQYF TGTGCCAGCACCGCTGGGGGCAGCTCCTACGAGCAGTACTTC
TRBJ2-1 TRBV5-6 NA TRBD2 CASSSYLAGGQYNEQFF TGTGCCAGCAGCTCCTACCTAGCGGGGGGGCAATACAATGAGCAGTTCTTC
TRBJ2-3 TRBV5-1 NA NA CASSWRDSDTQYF TGCGCCAGCAGCTGGCGGGACAGTGATACGCAGTATTTT
TRBJ2-5 TRBV9 NA TRBD2 CASSGRRGASETQYF TGTGCCAGCAGCGGGCGGCGGGGGGCCTCGGAGACCCAGTACTTC
TRBJ1-1 TRBV7-8 NA NA CASSLVVQEAFF TGTGCCAGCAGCTTAGTAGTCCAAGAAGCTTTCTTT
TRBJ1-1 TRBV5-1 NA TRBD1 CASSGQTNTEAFF TGCGCCAGCTCGGGACAGACGAACACTGAAGCTTTCTTT
TRBJ1-4 TRBV19 NA NA CASSTDRINEKLFF TGTGCCAGTAGTACGGACAGAATAAATGAAAAACTGTTTTTT
TRBJ2-2 TRBV4-2 once TRBD2 CASSRRGGQDTGELFF TGTGCCAGCAGCCGGCGGGGAGGGCAAGACACCGGGGAGCTGTTTTTT
TRBJ2-7 TRBV29-1 NA TRBD1 CSVRTPGQSYEQYF TGCAGCGTTCGAACACCGGGACAGTCCTACGAGCAGTACTTC
TRBJ1-6 TRBV5-4 NA NA CASSSGGQGNSPLHF TGTGCCAGCAGCAGCGGAGGGCAGGGTAATTCACCCCTCCACTTT
TRBJ1-6 TRBV19 once NA CASTPGVVSSYNSPLHF TGTGCCAGTACCCCAGGGGTCGTGAGCTCCTATAATTCACCCCTCCACTTT
TRBJ1-5 TRBV30 once NA CAWSVRGSSNQPQHF TGTGCCTGGAGTGTAAGAGGGAGCAGCAATCAGCCCCAGCATTTT
TRBJ2-7 TRBV28 NA NA CASSFRGTGIFYEQYF TGTGCCAGCAGTTTCAGGGGCACAGGGATATTCTACGAGCAGTACTTC
TRBJ1-6 TRBV18 NA NA CASSPGGSDSPLHF TGTGCCAGCTCACCAGGCGGCTCCGATTCACCCCTCCACTTT
TRBJ1-1 TRBV14 NA NA CASSPISGNTEAFF TGTGCCAGCAGCCCGATCTCAGGGAACACTGAAGCTTTCTTT
TRBJ2-6 TRBV7-2 NA NA CASSLAISGANVLTF TGTGCCAGCAGCTTAGCTATCTCTGGGGCCAACGTCCTGACTTTC
TRBJ2-3 TRBV4-1 once NA CASSQDRGTEYTQYF TGCGCCAGCAGCCAAGATCGGGGAACGGAATACACGCAGTATTTT
TRBJ2-7 TRBV7-2 NA NA CASSLDRYSYEQYF TGTGCCAGCAGCTTAGACCGGTACTCCTACGAGCAGTACTTC
TRBJ2-5 TRBV4-3 NA TRBD1 CASSHSGTGEETQYF TGCGCCAGCAGCCACTCCGGGACAGGGGAAGAGACCCAGTACTTC
TRBJ1-5 TRBV28 NA TRBD1 CAIRKQGGNQPQHF TGTGCCATTCGGAAACAGGGGGGCAATCAGCCCCAGCATTTT
TRBJ2-3 TRBV19 NA TRBD1 CASRTRQGYTDTQYF TGTGCCAGTAGGACAAGACAGGGTTACACAGATACGCAGTATTTT
TRBJ1-5 TRBV5-1 few NA CASSSGSPNQPQHF TGCGCCAGCAGCTCAGGGTCCCCCAATCAGCCCCAGCATTTT
TRBJ2-1 TRBV10-1 NA NA CASSGSGGYNEQFF TGCGCCAGCAGTGGTTCCGGGGGCTACAATGAGCAGTTCTTC
TRBJ2-3 TRBV7-9 NA TRBD2 CASSRTSGGAQDTQYF TGTGCCAGCAGCCGTACTAGCGGGGGGGCCCAAGATACGCAGTATTTT
TRBJ2-3 TRBV7-8 NA TRBD1 CAIMSQGAFTDTQYF TGTGCCATTATGTCCCAGGGGGCTTTCACAGATACGCAGTATTTT
TRBJ2-7 TRBV7-2 once NA CASSLGFEKAPGLLYEQYF TGTGCCAGCAGCTTAGGCTTCGAGAAGGCCCCAGGTTTACTCTACGAGCAGTACTTC